Following are 22 T cell receptor beta chains from one sample sequenced in a study of graft-versus-host responses after intestinal transplantation (dated by TCRdb to about 2021). Libraries came from the immunoSEQ multiplex PCR assay. In its TCRdb copy, this immuneACCESS table keeps in-frame sequences only and misses some clones. Where compared with another copy, unresolved V genes explain less than half of these, and the others have no known cause. A total of about 47,000 clones appear in this sample, roughly 91% of them only once. 5.5% to 6% of the sample rests with the top ten. The sample consisted of PBMCs, taken roughly 760 days after a first intestinal transplant, on the day of a second. All receptors derive from a human patient who received an intestinal transplant, so some T cells may come from the graft donor.

This clone came up once. V is TRBV27 and J is TRBJ2-1; 9 bases align to TRBD2. The CDR3 runs 13 residues. Looked up from germline, CDR1 is MNHEY and CDR2 is SMNVEV (reference sequence). Trimming took 8 bases from V and 9 from J; bases not matched to a gene: 8. Written as DNA, the CDR3 is TGTGCCAGCTCAACCGGGACTAGCCTTGAGCAGTTCTTC. It encodes CASSTGTSLEQFF.

The chain links TRBV7-9 to TRBJ2-3; D could derive from TRBD1 or TRBD2 (5 bases each). V shed 4 bases and J shed 7 bases, with 12 bases lying between them. The CDR3 has 13 residues. Germline values: CDR1 SEHNR, CDR2 FQNEAQ (reference sequence). The CDR3 DNA follows: TGTGCCAGCAGCTCCCCGGGACGAAATACGCAGTATTTT. Translating gives CASSSPGRNTQYF.

V usage is TRBV2 and J usage is TRBJ2-5, with 12 positions matching TRBD2. The CDR3 has 15 amino acids. Germline V gene lookup returns CDR1 SNHLY and CDR2 FYNNEI. Losses at the gene ends were 6 bases for V and 4 bases for J; bases not matched to a gene: 6. The CDR3 region has the DNA TGTGCCAGCAGAGCTAGCGGGAGGGCCGGAGAGACCCAGTACTTC. Translating it yields CASRASGRAGETQYF.

The chain recombines TRBV29-1 with TRBJ2-7; 7 bases fit TRBD2. This CDR3 is built from 17 residues. From germline, CDR1 is SQVTM and CDR2 ANQGSEA. The V gene end was trimmed by 0 bases and the J gene end by 2 bases; junction bases not matched to a gene: 13. For the CDR3, the DNA is TGCAGCGTTGAAGAGAGATCAAAACGCGGGGGAACCTACGAGCAGTACTTC. Translated, it gives CSVEERSKRGGTYEQYF.

The gene calls are TRBV28 and TRBJ2-7; the D is unclear. Trimming left V 6 bases short and J 6 bases short, with 9 bases between. Germline CDR1 and CDR2: MDHEN and SYDVKM. The CDR3 has 11 residues. For the CDR3, the DNA is TGTGCCAGCAGGAACTATATCGAGCAGTACTTC. Protein sequence: CASRNYIEQYF.

This clone was picked up one time. The chain couples TRBV27 to TRBJ2-5; D gene uncertain. The J call is doubtful: the DNA matches TRBJ2-7 better. The CDR3 extends over 13 amino acids. CDR1 and CDR2 from the germline V gene are MNHEY and SMNVEV (reference sequence). The DNA for the CDR3 is TGTGCCAGCACCCTTTTGGGCCGGAACGAGCAGTACTTC. The encoded protein is CASTLLGRNEQYF.

The rearrangement joins TRBV23-1 to TRBJ2-5; D is possibly TRBD1 (6 bases). TRBV23-1 is an ORF, and what it does is uncertain. The CDR3 runs to 15 residues. V was trimmed by 4 bases and J by 3 bases, leaving 15 bases between them. The CDR3 DNA sequence: TGCGCCAGCAGTCGAATACCGGGACATAAAGAGACCCAGTACTTC. Translation: CASSRIPGHKETQYF.

The chain employs TRBV19 and TRBJ1-4; D may be TRBD1 (5 bases). Germline loops: CDR1 LNHDA, CDR2 SQIVND (reference sequence). Trimming took off 5 bases at V and 8 bases at J, with 18 bases between the two ends. This CDR3 has 15 amino acids. The CDR3 spells CASSVPGKTREKLFF. In nucleotides, the CDR3 is TGTGCCAGTAGTGTCCCAGGGAAAACTCGCGAAAAACTGTTTTTT.

The CDR3 sequence: CASSSGLAGAGEQFF. CDR3 DNA sequence: TGTGCCAGCAGCTCGGGACTAGCGGGAGCGGGAGAGCAGTTCTTC. The genes are TRBV5-5 and TRBJ2-1, with 14 bases fitting TRBD2. The CDR3 sequence is 15 residues long. Looked up from germline, CDR1 is SGHKS and CDR2 is YYEKEE (reference sequence). The V and J ends lost 3 bases and 10 bases, in that order; junction bases with no gene match: 6.

The rearrangement joins TRBV28 to TRBJ2-7, with D uncertain. Germline CDR1 is MDHEN and CDR2 is SYDVKM. CDR3 size: 12 residues. V was cut by 3 bases and J by 5 bases, with 8 bases left in between. The CDR3 region is CASSFGRDEQYF. The CDR3 DNA is TGTGCCAGCAGTTTTGGACGGGACGAGCAGTACTTC.

J is TRBJ1-5 and V is TRBV6-5, with TRBD1 identical over 7 bases. J was trimmed by 5 bases and V by 5 bases; bases with no gene match: 9. The CDR3 runs 15 residues. CDR1 and CDR2 from the germline V gene are MNHEY and SVGAGI. The CDR3 here is CASSGTGEGDQPQHF. In DNA form, the CDR3 reads TGTGCCAGCAGTGGAACAGGGGAGGGCGATCAGCCCCAGCATTTT.

The chain employs TRBV27 and TRBJ1-6; TRBD1 might be the D (5 bases). In germline, CDR1 is MNHEY, CDR2 SMNVEV (reference sequence). The V end was cut by 8 bases, the J end by 4 bases, with 9 bases between. The CDR3 spans 13 residues. The CDR3 sequence is CASGPGYNSPLHF. Here the CDR3 DNA reads TGTGCCAGCGGTCCAGGGTATAATTCACCCCTCCACTTT.

Here the CDR3 reads CAWSVGGITGQGDEKLFF. CDR3 coding DNA: TGTGCCTGGAGTGTAGGGGGGATAACCGGACAGGGGGATGAAAAACTGTTTTTT. The chain combines TRBV30 with TRBJ1-4; 10 nucleotides agree with TRBD1. Looked up from germline, CDR1 is GTSNPN and CDR2 is SVGIG (reference sequence). Germline trimming cut 0 bases from V and 6 bases from J; bases unmatched to any gene: 13. The CDR3 runs 18 residues.

Concerning this clone: This sample also contains other DNA sequences that code for the same CDR3. The chain joins TRBV7-9 to TRBJ1-5; tentatively, D is TRBD1 (6 bases). The CDR3 is 15 amino acids. Per the germline V gene, CDR1 is SEHNR and CDR2 is FQNEAQ (reference sequence). Between the trimmed V and J ends, which lost 2 bases and 7 bases, there was a span of 15 bases. CDR3 sequence reads: CASSLKAGVGQPQHF. DNA of the CDR3: TGTGCCAGCAGCTTAAAGGCAGGGGTCGGACAGCCCCAGCATTTT.

The genes are TRBV5-6 and TRBJ2-6, with 9 positions matching TRBD1. V shed 4 bases and J 0 bases; nucleotides not matched to a gene: 5. This CDR3 has 17 residues. Germline-derived CDR1 and CDR2 are SGHDT and YYEEEE. Here the CDR3 reads CASSPQTGGSGANVLTF. CDR3 DNA: TGTGCCAGCAGCCCACAGACAGGGGGCTCTGGGGCCAACGTCCTGACTTTC.

This chain connects TRBV28 to TRBJ2-1, with D maybe TRBD2 (5 bases). CDR1 and CDR2 from the germline V gene are MDHEN and SYDVKM. Trimming removed 7 bases from V and 7 bases from J, with 20 bases in between. CDR3 length: 15 amino acids. The CDR3 loop reads CASMPPSPNGNEQFF. The CDR3 region has the DNA TGTGCCAGCATGCCTCCTAGCCCCAACGGGAATGAGCAGTTCTTC.

The chain couples TRBV5-6 to TRBJ2-7; a weak D match, TRBD1 (7 bases). The CDR3 is 15 residues long. Germline values: CDR1 SGHDT, CDR2 YYEEEE. Between the trimmed V and J ends, which lost 1 base and 2 bases, there was a span of 13 bases. The CDR3 sequence is CASSLIDREAYEQYF. The CDR3 region has the DNA TGTGCCAGCAGCTTGATTGACAGGGAGGCCTACGAGCAGTACTTC.

The rearrangement links TRBV9 to TRBJ2-2; D is possibly TRBD1 or TRBD2 (5 bases each). V lost 1 base and J lost 1, with 17 bases in between. The CDR3 totals 18 residues. Germline V gene lookup returns CDR1 SGDLS and CDR2 YYNGEE. The CDR3 nucleotides read TGTGCCAGCAGCGTACCCATAGAGGGGTCGGGGAACACCGGGGAGCTGTTTTTT. Protein product: CASSVPIEGSGNTGELFF.

The chain recombines TRBV28 with TRBJ2-2, with D perhaps TRBD1 (5 bases). With 3 bases removed from V and 4 bases from J, the gap between germline ends came to 6 bases. CDR1 and CDR2 (germline): MDHEN, SYDVKM. This CDR3 is built from 13 residues. The CDR3 region is CASSFRATGELFF. CDR3 bases: TGTGCCAGCAGTTTCAGGGCCACCGGGGAGCTGTTTTTT. Full variable domain (missing parts from reference TRBV28 and TRBJ2-2): DVKVTQSSRYLVKRTGEKVFLECVQDMDHENMFWYRQDPGLGLRLIYFSYDVKMKEKGDIPEGYSVSREKKERFSLILESASTNQTSMYLCASSFRATGELFFGEGSRLTVL.

The J gene is TRBJ2-3, the V gene TRBV7-9; no definite D call. The CDR3 extends over 14 amino acids. Trimming shortened V by 5 bases and J by 1 base, and 10 bases separated the two germline ends. Germline-derived CDR1 and CDR2 are SEHNR and FQNEAQ (reference sequence). The CDR3 here is CASSGESRTDTQYF. In DNA form, the CDR3 reads TGTGCCAGCAGCGGCGAGTCCCGCACAGATACGCAGTATTTT.

This chain uses TRBV2 with TRBJ1-2; D not certain. The V gene's germline CDR1 is SNHLY and CDR2 FYNNEI. CDR3 length equals 13 residues. Trimming stripped 3 bases from V and 8 bases from J, with 13 bases between. Here the CDR3 DNA reads TGTGCCAGCAGTGACGAGGCCATTTACGGCTACACCTTC. Encoded protein: CASSDEAIYGYTF.

The chain links TRBV4-2 to TRBJ2-2; 11 bases agree with TRBD2. This CDR3 comprises 19 residues. J lost 6 bases, V lost 1 base, and 13 bases had no gene match. Germline CDR1 reads LGHNA; CDR2 reads YNFKEQ. CDR3 nucleotide sequence: TGTGCCAGCAGCCAAGGGGATAGCGGGAGGGCCGAAAGGGCCGGGGAGCTGTTTTTT. Translated, it gives CASSQGDSGRAERAGELFF.